Listed here are 26 T cell receptor beta chains from one sample, sequenced in a study of regulatory T cells in long-lasting Graves disease. The time point is: newly diagnosed GD, antithyroid drugs for less than 3 months. The TCR library was prepared using RNA isolated from PBMCs. Assembly of TCR beta libraries relied on iRepertoire HTBI primers together with Arm-PCR of CDR3 regions. TCRdb re-derived calls from the multiplex PCR reads in MiXCR, one entry per CDR3 protein. The top ten hold under 10% of the sample, which has about 540,000 distinct CDR3 sequences, roughly 14% seen once. The same sample was also studied in work on T cells in Graves' hyperthyroidism and ophthalmopathy.

The input for sequencing was peripheral blood mononuclear cells (PBMCs), taken at new diagnosis, from a patient treated with antithyroid drugs. All receptors derive from a man aged 25 to 40 with Graves disease.

This clonotype has a count of ten or more. The J gene is TRBJ2-1, the V gene TRBV15, with 10 bases aligning to TRBD2. CDR3 length: 16 residues. The germline V gene has CDR1 LNHNV and CDR2 YYDKDF (reference sequence). Losses at the gene ends were 6 bases for V and 3 bases for J; bases not matched to a gene: 8. The CDR3 reads CATRSKREGYYNEQFF. CDR3 nucleotides: TGTGCCACCAGGTCTAAGCGGGAGGGTTACTACAATGAGCAGTTCTTC.

This chain connects TRBV19 to TRBJ2-1; D not resolved. This CDR3 is built from 17 residues. CDR1 is LNHDA and CDR2 is SQIVND in the germline V gene (reference sequence). V was clipped by 0 bases and J by 0 bases, with 12 bases between them. CDR3 nucleotides: TGTGCCAGTAGTATAGATCTTGGGCTGCCCTCCTACAATGAGCAGTTCTTC. This sequence encodes CASSIDLGLPSYNEQFF.

This clonotype was picked up many times. V gene TRBV12-3 or TRBV12-4 combines with J gene TRBJ1-3; 8 bases match TRBD1. V lost 6 bases to trimming and J lost 1 base; unmatched junction nucleotides: 8. The CDR3 consists of 16 residues. The CDR3 protein is CASSRYRGASGNTIYF. The CDR3 coding sequence is TGTGCCAGCAGCCGATACAGGGGGGCATCTGGAAACACCATATATTTT.

This clonotype was seen at least ten times. The chain joins TRBV27 to TRBJ2-7, with TRBD2 matching 14 bases. This CDR3 has 17 residues. The trim removed 3 bases at V and 5 bases at J, leaving 9 bases unmatched. Germline CDR1 and CDR2: MNHEY and SMNVEV (reference sequence). The CDR3 DNA reads TGTGCCAGCAGTTTGAGGACTAGCGGGAGGCGGGTCGACGAGCAGTACTTC. Its protein product is CASSLRTSGRRVDEQYF.

This clonotype has just a few counts. The genes are TRBV24-1 and TRBJ2-3; D unclear. CDR1 and CDR2 from the germline V gene are KGHDR and SFDVKD. The CDR3 spans 12 residues. Trimming removed 7 bases from V and 2 bases from J, with 6 bases in between. For the CDR3, the DNA is TGTGCCACCAGGGGGAACACAGATACGCAGTATTTT. Its translation: CATRGNTDTQYF.

This clonotype was recorded many times. The gene calls are TRBV12-3 or TRBV12-4 and TRBJ2-3; 7 nucleotides match TRBD2. This CDR3 region has 13 residues. V lost 4 bases, J lost 6 bases, and 4 bases stayed unmatched. The CDR3 region has the DNA TGTGCCAGCAGTTGGCGGGAGAGCGATACGCAGTATTTT. It yields the protein CASSWRESDTQYF.

This clonotype appeared many times. The V call is TRBV12-3 or TRBV12-4, the J call TRBJ1-3; 7 nucleotides agree with TRBD1. The CDR3 contains 13 residues. V was pared by 4 bases and J by 5 bases, with 2 bases of the junction left unmatched. The CDR3 DNA sequence: TGTGCCAGCAGTTCGACAGGGCGAAACACCATATATTTT. Its protein is CASSSTGRNTIYF.

This chain links TRBV10-3 with TRBJ1-4; TRBD1 matches at 11 bases. V was clipped by 10 bases and J by 7 bases; unmatched bases: 8. The germline gives CDR1 ENHRY, CDR2 SYGVKD. The CDR3 is 14 amino acids. The chain's CDR3 is CASGQGASTEKLFF. CDR3 DNA sequence: TGTGCCAGCGGACAGGGGGCAAGCACTGAAAAACTGTTTTTT.

This clonotype is categorized as medium-sized (0.01 to 0.1%). The J gene is TRBJ2-5, the V gene TRBV2; TRBD1 aligns across 9 bases. This CDR3 contains 14 residues. Germline CDR1 is SNHLY and CDR2 is FYNNEI. Losses at the gene ends were 5 bases for V and 5 bases for J; bases not matched to a gene: 6. The DNA of the CDR3 is TGTGCCAGCAGTTCCACAGGGGGCGGGGAGACCCAGTACTTC. Encoded protein: CASSSTGGGETQYF.

This clonotype came up many times. The chain links TRBV2 to TRBJ2-1; TRBD1 is a possible D gene (6 bases). In germline, CDR1 is SNHLY, CDR2 FYNNEI. The length of the CDR3 is 13 residues. Trimming took 2 bases from V and 4 from J, leaving 6 bases between them. For the CDR3, the DNA is TGTGCCAGCAGTGAACAGGGGTACAATGAGCAGTTCTTC. The encoded protein is CASSEQGYNEQFF.

This clonotype has just a few counts. The chain recombines TRBV10-3 with TRBJ2-2; a possible D gene is TRBD1 (5 bases). This CDR3 is built from 13 residues. Looked up from germline, CDR1 is ENHRY and CDR2 is SYGVKD. Trimming left V 8 bases short and J 6 bases short, with 13 bases between. The CDR3: CAIETEGAGELFF. Here the CDR3 DNA reads TGTGCCATCGAGACCGAAGGGGCCGGGGAGCTGTTTTTT.

This clonotype was seen more than once but under ten times. The CDR3 DNA sequence: TGTGCCAGCAGCTCGGGTAGCGGGAGCTCCTACAATGAGCAGTTCTTC. Translating gives CASSSGSGSSYNEQFF. The chain joins TRBV7-9 to TRBJ2-1, with 9 bases that match TRBD2. V gave up 4 bases and J gave up 0 bases; unmatched junction bases: 4. This CDR3 spans 16 amino acids. Germline CDR1 reads SEHNR; CDR2 reads FQNEAQ (reference sequence). Full variable domain (outside the CDR3, taken from reference TRBV7-9 and TRBJ2-1): DTGVSQNPRHKITKRGQNVTFRCDPISEHNRLYWYRQTLGQGPEFLTYFQNEAQLEKSRLLSDRFSAERPKGSFSTLEIQRTEQGDSAMYLCASSSGSGSSYNEQFFGPGTRLTVL.

The rearrangement uses TRBV5-1 and TRBJ2-2, with D possibly matching TRBD2 (5 bases). Germline lookup yields CDR1 SGHRS and CDR2 YFSETQ. Trimming cost V 3 bases and J 0 bases, with 9 bases left between them. CDR3 length: 15 residues. CDR3: CASSWGATNTGELFF. In DNA, the CDR3 is TGCGCCAGCAGCTGGGGAGCGACGAACACCGGGGAGCTGTTTTTT.

This clonotype was seen at least ten times. The chain links TRBV6-1 to TRBJ1-5; no firm D call. The germline gives CDR1 MNHNS, CDR2 SASEGT. The CDR3 has 15 amino acids. V lost 6 bases and J lost 11, with 23 bases in between. CDR3 DNA sequence: TGTGCCAGCAGCCCCGATCCGATCCCGGGTACGTCCCAGCATTTT. Encoded protein: CASSPDPIPGTSQHF.

The sample holds many counts of this clonotype. The V call is TRBV27, the J call TRBJ2-7; TRBD2 aligns across 10 bases. J lost 6 bases, V lost 5 bases, and 10 bases had no gene match. The CDR3 covers 15 residues. The germline gives CDR1 MNHEY, CDR2 SMNVEV (reference sequence). CDR3 in amino acids: CASSTMLAGVGEQYF. The DNA for the CDR3 is TGTGCCAGCAGTACGATGCTAGCGGGAGTGGGCGAGCAGTACTTC.

This clonotype was detected ten times or more. The J gene is TRBJ2-5, the V gene TRBV20-1; unclear D gene. Germline V gene lookup returns CDR1 DFQATT and CDR2 SNEGSKA (reference sequence). This CDR3 has 12 amino acids. This CDR3 reads CSLAPRAETQYF. The CDR3 DNA is TGCAGCCTGGCGCCTCGGGCAGAGACCCAGTACTTC.

This clonotype was detected many times. The rearrangement joins TRBV5-1 to TRBJ2-5; TRBD2 agrees at 8 bases. Trimming cost V 5 bases and J 0 bases; bases outside gene matches: 6. The CDR3 contains 15 residues. Germline lookup yields CDR1 SGHRS and CDR2 YFSETQ. The CDR3 is CASRVELADQETQYF. Written as DNA, the CDR3 is TGCGCCAGCAGAGTTGAACTAGCGGACCAAGAGACCCAGTACTTC.

This clonotype was seen a few times. The V gene is TRBV4-1, the J gene TRBJ2-2; 8 bases are shared with TRBD2. The J segment lost 3 bases and the V segment lost 6 bases, leaving 6 bases of the junction unmatched. CDR1 and CDR2 from the germline V gene are MGHRA and YSYEKL. The CDR3 covers 15 residues. CDR3 in DNA: TGCGCCAGCAGGCCAGCGGGAGTAGACACCGGGGAGCTGTTTTTT. This codes for CASRPAGVDTGELFF.

This clonotype was seen only a few times. The chain combines TRBV7-3 with TRBJ2-1; 8 nucleotides match TRBD2. This CDR3 is 16 amino acids long. CDR1 is SGHTA, CDR2 FQGTGA, per germline. After removal of 2 bases from V and 4 bases from J, the junction contained 7 bases not matched to a gene. The CDR3 region has the DNA TGTGCCAGCAGCTTATCAAGCGGGAGAGTGTACAATGAGCAGTTCTTC. This translates into CASSLSSGRVYNEQFF.

This clonotype was seen ten or more times. This chain joins TRBV20-1 and TRBJ2-3; 7 nucleotides line up with TRBD2. Germline loops: CDR1 DFQATT, CDR2 SNEGSKA (reference sequence). Trimming took 0 bases from V and 6 from J; bases not matched to a gene: 12. The CDR3 loop spans 16 amino acids. CDR3 region: CSARDRLANRLDTQYF. In DNA, the CDR3 is TGCAGTGCTAGAGACCGACTAGCCAATCGATTGGATACGCAGTATTTT.

This clonotype occurred many times. The gene calls are TRBV7-9 and TRBJ2-7; 8 positions match TRBD2. The CDR3 consists of 16 residues. Germline values: CDR1 SEHNR, CDR2 FQNEAQ (reference sequence). V shed 5 bases, J shed 0 bases, and the junction held 9 bases outside the gene matches. The chain's CDR3 is CASSPQILAASYEQYF. The CDR3 region has the DNA TGTGCCAGCAGCCCACAGATACTAGCGGCCTCCTACGAGCAGTACTTC.

J is TRBJ2-5 and V is TRBV20-1; possible D gene TRBD1, 5 bases. V was pared by 1 base and J by 2 bases, with 11 bases between. The CDR3 spans 14 residues. In germline, CDR1 is DFQATT, CDR2 SNEGSKA (reference sequence). DNA for the CDR3: TGCAGTGCTAGAGGAGGAGACAGACAAGAGACCCAGTACTTC. Protein: CSARGGDRQETQYF.

This clonotype was recorded many times. The chain joins TRBV2 to TRBJ2-5; D remains ambiguous. The V gene lost 7 bases and the J gene lost 2 bases, with 8 bases spanning the gap. The CDR3 extends over 12 amino acids. CDR1 and CDR2 (germline): SNHLY, FYNNEI. This CDR3 is CASTRLQETQYF. DNA of the CDR3: TGTGCCAGCACTCGGCTACAAGAGACCCAGTACTTC.

This clonotype was found many times. The rearrangement uses TRBV27 and TRBJ2-1, with 7 bases lining up with TRBD2. Germline V CDR1 and CDR2: MNHEY, SMNVEV (reference sequence). V gave up 4 bases and J gave up 4 bases; unmatched junction bases: 7. The CDR3 covers 15 residues. In nucleotides, the CDR3 is TGTGCCAGCAGTTCGAGAAGCGGGATTTACAATGAGCAGTTCTTC. It is translated as CASSSRSGIYNEQFF.

The sample holds many counts of this clonotype. The chain links TRBV6-1 to TRBJ2-1; TRBD2 aligns across 12 bases. Looked up from germline, CDR1 is MNHNS and CDR2 is SASEGT. The CDR3 extends over 16 amino acids. J was trimmed by 5 bases and V by 6 bases; bases with no gene match: 8. The chain's CDR3 is CASRLTSGSFNNEQFF. The CDR3 DNA reads TGTGCCAGCAGATTGACTAGCGGGAGCTTCAACAATGAGCAGTTCTTC.

This clonotype appeared a few times. The chain combines TRBV4-1 with TRBJ1-3, with D hard to call. Germline lookup yields CDR1 MGHRA and CDR2 YSYEKL. Trimming pared 2 bases from V and 0 bases from J, leaving 8 bases between. The CDR3 spans 15 residues. The CDR3 coding sequence is TGCGCCAGCAGCCAATCCGAGGGCTCTGGAAACACCATATATTTT. Its protein product is CASSQSEGSGNTIYF.